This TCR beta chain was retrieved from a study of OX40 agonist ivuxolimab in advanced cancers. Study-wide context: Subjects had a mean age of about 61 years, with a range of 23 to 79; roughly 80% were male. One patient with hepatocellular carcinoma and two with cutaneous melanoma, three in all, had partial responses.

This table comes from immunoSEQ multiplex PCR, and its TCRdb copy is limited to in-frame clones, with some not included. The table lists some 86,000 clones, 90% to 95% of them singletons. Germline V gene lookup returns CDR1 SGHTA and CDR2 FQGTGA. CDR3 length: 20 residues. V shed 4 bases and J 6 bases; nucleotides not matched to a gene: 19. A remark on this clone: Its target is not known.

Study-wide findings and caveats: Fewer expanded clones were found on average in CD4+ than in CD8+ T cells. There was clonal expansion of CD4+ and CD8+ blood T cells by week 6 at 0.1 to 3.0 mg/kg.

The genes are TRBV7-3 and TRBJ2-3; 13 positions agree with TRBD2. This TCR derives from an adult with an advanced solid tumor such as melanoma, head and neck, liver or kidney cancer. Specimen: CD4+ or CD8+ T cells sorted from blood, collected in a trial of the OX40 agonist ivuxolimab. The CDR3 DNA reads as TGTGCCAGCAGCTCGTCGGATACGACAAGTCGGACTAGCGGGAGCGATACGCAGTATTTT. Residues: CASSSSDTTSRTSGSDTQYF.